The table lists the clone carrying this TCR beta chain with a few counts. Its antigen is unidentified. The data originate from a study of shared clonotypes between healthy human individuals. Study-wide results and limits: Among non-shared clonotypes, generation probabilities were lower than among those shared by all four donors.

Sequencing used immunoSEQ multiplex PCR; TCRdb keeps in-frame clones, though not all of them. The data hold some 95,000 clones, with 67% observed a single time. Donors had no recently reported acute infections or vaccinations and were HIV-negative. Sequencing input: memory CD8+ T cells sorted from blood. Documented subset: CD45RO+ cells pooled with CCR7-negative TemRA cells. This TCR was sampled from a young man in good health.

CDR3 sequence (DNA): TGTGCCAGCAGCACCGGGACAGGGGGACTAGCGGCCTACGAGCAGTACTTC. As protein: CASSTGTGGLAAYEQYF. V usage is TRBV2 and J usage is TRBJ2-7, with D perhaps being TRBD1 or TRBD2 (11 bases each). Germline CDR1 and CDR2: SNHLY and FYNNEI. The CDR3 covers 17 residues. V was trimmed by 6 bases and J by 2 bases, leaving 23 bases between them.